The next 14 T cell receptor beta chains were all read from a single sample in a study of shared clonotypes between healthy human individuals. Produced via immunoSEQ multiplex PCR; TCRdb's table is partial and in-frame only. The sample shows some 2,100,000 clones, approximately 96% of them seen only once. The sequencing input was naive CD4+ T cells sorted from blood. Subset: CD45RA+ positively selected. The receptors shown here come from a man between 18 and 35 years old in good health.

The rearrangement joins TRBV30 to TRBJ2-3; the match to TRBD2 covers 7 bases. Germline CDR1 GTSNPN, CDR2 SVGIG (reference sequence). The junction had 13 bases not matched to a gene; V was cut back by 2 bases and J by 2 bases. The CDR3 is 17 amino acids. CDR3 bases: TGTGCCTGGAGTCAGGTCGGTAGCGGGCCCCACACAGATACGCAGTATTTT. This encodes CAWSQVGSGPHTDTQYF.

CDR3 DNA sequence: TGCGCCAGCAGGGGACTAGCGGGGGGGCGGTCCTACAATGAGCAGTTCTTC. Translated, it gives CASRGLAGGRSYNEQFF. The gene calls are TRBV4-1 and TRBJ2-1; 16 bases line up with TRBD2. The germline V gene has CDR1 MGHRA and CDR2 YSYEKL. The trim removed 6 bases at V and 1 base at J, leaving 3 bases unmatched. The CDR3 is 17 residues long.

On this clone itself: This sample includes further DNA sequences coding for the same CDR3. The chain uses TRBV19 and TRBJ2-3; TRBD2 matches at 7 bases. Germline V gene data show CDR1 as LNHDA and CDR2 as SQIVND (reference sequence). CDR3 length equals 14 residues. The junction had 1 base not matched to a gene; V was cut back by 3 bases and J by 1 base. CDR3 in DNA: TGTGCCAGTAGTATTGCGGGGGGCACAGATACGCAGTATTTT. Protein product: CASSIAGGTDTQYF.

V usage is TRBV4-2 and J usage is TRBJ2-3; D is uncertain. Trimming stripped 9 bases from V and 0 bases from J, with 10 bases between. This CDR3 spans 13 amino acids. Germline CDR1 LGHNA, CDR2 YNFKEQ. CDR3: CASRTASTDTQYF. CDR3 bases: TGTGCCAGTAGAACGGCTAGCACAGATACGCAGTATTTT.

The rearrangement uses TRBV19 and TRBJ1-2; D call uncertain. The V end was cut by 7 bases, the J end by 11 bases, with 20 bases between. CDR3 length: 13 amino acids. From germline, CDR1 is LNHDA and CDR2 SQIVND (reference sequence). CDR3 in amino acids: CASTQDPAMEYTF. CDR3 bases: TGTGCCAGTACCCAGGATCCTGCTATGGAGTACACCTTC.

This clone was recorded only once. This chain joins TRBV2 and TRBJ2-3; TRBD2 agrees at 11 bases. J lost 4 bases, V lost 7 bases, and 7 bases had no gene match. Germline CDR1 SNHLY, CDR2 FYNNEI. The CDR3 runs 15 residues. The CDR3 region is CASTAVSGRADTQYF. The CDR3 bases are TGTGCCAGCACCGCGGTTAGCGGGAGGGCAGATACGCAGTATTTT.

The chain combines TRBV27 with TRBJ2-3; a possible D gene is TRBD2 (6 bases). Germline V lookup: CDR1 MNHEY, CDR2 SMNVEV (reference sequence). The CDR3 loop spans 16 amino acids. Trimming pared 6 bases from V and 5 bases from J, leaving 21 bases between. The CDR3 coding sequence is TGTGCCAGCAGAGCCGCTGAGGCGGGGTGGGAAGATACGCAGTATTTT. This codes for CASRAAEAGWEDTQYF.

The CDR3: CASDPGHMETQYF. In DNA, the CDR3 is TGCGCCAGTGACCCGGGACATATGGAGACCCAGTACTTC. The chain carries TRBV5-1 and TRBJ2-5; D perhaps matches TRBD1 (6 bases). Germline values: CDR1 SGHRS, CDR2 YFSETQ. The germline V and J ends were trimmed by 8 bases and 5 bases, with 16 bases remaining between them. The length of the CDR3 is 13 residues. Combining the CDR3 with reference TRBV5-1 and TRBJ2-5 gives the whole variable domain KAGVTQTPRYLIKTRGQQVTLSCSPISGHRSVSWYQQTPGQGLQFLFEYFSETQRNKGNFPGRFSGRQFSNSRSEMNVSTLELGDSALYLCASDPGHMETQYFGPGTRLLVL.

This clone was observed once. In DNA, the CDR3 is TGTGCCAGCTCACAATACGTAGTAACGGGCAGGGGGAATAATCAGCCCCAGCATTTT. It specifies CASSQYVVTGRGNNQPQHF. The V gene is TRBV18, the J gene TRBJ1-5, with TRBD1 identical over 7 bases. CDR1 and CDR2 from the germline V gene are KGHSH and LQKENI. This CDR3 spans 19 amino acids. V gave up 4 bases and J gave up 4 bases; unmatched junction bases: 19.

This chain uses TRBV15 with TRBJ2-3, with 8 bases identical to TRBD2. This CDR3 spans 14 amino acids. With 1 base clipped from V and 10 bases from J, the junction kept 7 bases outside the gene matches. Looked up from germline, CDR1 is LNHNV and CDR2 is YYDKDF (reference sequence). CDR3 amino acids: CATSRGAGAGPQYF. The DNA of the CDR3 is TGTGCCACCAGCAGAGGAGCGGGAGCGGGACCGCAGTATTTT.

This chain connects TRBV5-1 to TRBJ2-2, with 8 bases matching TRBD1. With 4 bases clipped from V and 5 bases from J, the junction kept 10 bases outside the gene matches. Germline loops: CDR1 SGHRS, CDR2 YFSETQ. This CDR3 is 16 amino acids long. In nucleotides, the CDR3 is TGCGCCAGCAGCATAATGACAGGGGTGGGAACCGGGGAGCTGTTTTTT. This sequence encodes CASSIMTGVGTGELFF.

V and J are TRBV5-6 and TRBJ1-6, with 7 bases lining up with TRBD1. This CDR3 comprises 16 residues. Germline V gives CDR1 SGHDT, CDR2 YYEEEE. The V gene end was trimmed by 1 base and the J gene end by 5 bases; junction bases not matched to a gene: 6. Here the CDR3 DNA reads TGTGCCAGCAGCTTGTACGCAGGGGGGAATAATTCACCCCTCCACTTT. It codes for CASSLYAGGNNSPLHF.

This clone was recorded once. The genes are TRBV7-9 and TRBJ2-6, with 11 bases lining up with TRBD1. This CDR3 has 17 residues. V shed 5 bases, J shed 0 bases, and the junction held 3 bases outside the gene matches. Germline V lookup: CDR1 SEHNR, CDR2 FQNEAQ (reference sequence). CDR3 coding DNA: TGTGCCAGCAGCCGAGGGACAGGGGGCTCTGGGGCCAACGTCCTGACTTTC. This translates into CASSRGTGGSGANVLTF.

A single count supports this clone. This chain links TRBV7-8 with TRBJ2-3, with 7 bases that match TRBD1. CDR3 length: 17 residues. The germline gives CDR1 SGHVS, CDR2 FQNEAQ. V shed 2 bases and J 2 bases; nucleotides not matched to a gene: 10. CDR3 nucleotide sequence: TGTGCCAGCAGCTTACCTAGGACAGGAGATTCCACAGATACGCAGTATTTT. Translated, it gives CASSLPRTGDSTDTQYF. The full variable domain, rest sourced from reference TRBV7-8 and TRBJ2-3, is GAGVSQSPRYKVAKRGQDVALRCDPISGHVSLFWYQQALGQGPEFLTYFQNEAQLDKSGLPSDRFFAERPEGSVSTLKIQRTQQEDSAVYLCASSLPRTGDSTDTQYFGPGTRLTVL.